A selection of T cell receptor beta chains follows, all from one sample in a study of shared clonotypes between healthy human individuals. Measured with immunoSEQ multiplex PCR; TCRdb has only the in-frame clones, and not every one. The sample yields millions of clones, 95% seen once. The material sequenced was naive CD4+ T cells sorted from blood. All receptors derive from a man aged 18-30 years in good health. The CDR3 runs from the conserved cysteine through the conserved F or W. The order of the fields is D gene, J gene, V gene, clone size, CDR3 protein, CDR3 DNA. A D gene is named only where the DNA matches it firmly. A clone size is listed for some rows: how often the clone was seen (once, few, many), or a class if it is expanded.

>.|TRBJ2-5|TRBV4-3|.
CASSQGSLGKETQYF
TGCGCCAGCAGCCAAGGGAGCTTGGGGAAGGAGACCCAGTACTTC
>.|TRBJ1-4|TRBV5-4|.
CASSSFGAPDEKLFF
TGTGCCAGCAGCTCGTTTGGGGCTCCGGATGAAAAACTGTTTTTT
>.|TRBJ2-1|TRBV5-1|.
CASSYLSSINEQFF
TGCGCCAGCAGCTACTTATCAAGCATTAATGAGCAGTTCTTC
>.|TRBJ2-7|TRBV19|.
CASSMAPQRSYEQYF
TGTGCCAGTAGTATGGCCCCTCAGAGATCCTACGAGCAGTACTTC
>.|TRBJ1-5|TRBV11-2|.
CASSLDTYQPQHF
TGTGCCAGCAGCCTCGACACGTATCAGCCCCAGCATTTT
>.|TRBJ1-5|TRBV19|once
CASSITEDQPQHF
TGTGCCAGTAGTATCACGGAGGACCAGCCCCAGCATTTT
>.|TRBJ1-3|TRBV7-2|.
CASSRDTSGNTIYF
TGTGCCAGCAGCCGAGACACCTCTGGAAACACCATATATTTT
>.|TRBJ2-7|TRBV11-3|.
CASSLDRDEQYF
TGTGCCAGCAGCTTAGATCGAGACGAGCAGTACTTC
>TRBD2|TRBJ2-1|TRBV11-2|.
CASSLIAGNYNEQFF
TGTGCCTCCAGCTTAATAGCGGGCAATTACAATGAGCAGTTCTTC
>.|TRBJ2-3|TRBV29-1|.
CSVEDVTQYF
TGCAGCGTTGAGGACGTTACGCAGTATTTT
>.|TRBJ2-5|TRBV28|.
CASSPGDRGETQYF
TGTGCCAGCTCGCCGGGTGATCGAGGAGAGACCCAGTACTTC
>.|TRBJ1-1|TRBV10-3|once
CAISDQGHMNTEAFF
TGTGCCATCAGTGACCAGGGCCACATGAACACTGAAGCTTTCTTT
>.|TRBJ2-7|TRBV7-9|.
CASSLAEGFYEQYF
TGTGCCAGCAGCTTGGCGGAGGGTTTTTACGAGCAGTACTTC
>.|TRBJ2-7|TRBV4-3|.
CASSQVPGAFPYEQYF
TGCGCCAGCAGCCAAGTTCCAGGAGCGTTTCCCTACGAGCAGTACTTC
>TRBD1|TRBJ1-2|TRBV19|.
CASSKDRGYGYTF
TGTGCCAGTAGTAAAGACAGGGGGTATGGCTACACCTTC
>.|TRBJ2-6|TRBV6-5|once
CASNRAASGANVLTF
TGTGCCAGCAACCGGGCAGCCTCTGGGGCCAACGTCCTGACTTTC